The 23 T cell receptor beta chains reported below all come from one sample, sequenced in a study of OX40 agonist ivuxolimab in advanced cancers. Generated by immunoSEQ multiplex PCR, the TCRdb table keeps only in-frame clones and is missing some. The table lists about 100,000 clones, approximately 84% of them singletons, with about 5.5% in the top ten. This specimen was CD4+ or CD8+ T cells sorted from blood, taken in a trial of the OX40 agonist ivuxolimab. The source of these receptors is an adult with an advanced solid tumor such as melanoma, head and neck, liver or kidney cancer.

This rearrangement joins TRBV5-1 to TRBJ2-1, with 9 bases that match TRBD1. Germline V lookup: CDR1 SGHRS, CDR2 YFSETQ. CDR3 length equals 14 residues. Trimming at V came to 8 bases and at J to 12 bases, leaving 15 bases not matched to a gene. Here the CDR3 DNA reads TGCGCCAGGGGGGCCCGGACAGGGGCATCGGTGCAGTTCTTC. Translating it yields CARGARTGASVQFF.

This rearrangement joins TRBV14 to TRBJ2-2, with TRBD2 identical over 7 bases. V gave up 0 bases and J gave up 4 bases; unmatched junction bases: 2. Germline V lookup: CDR1 SGHDN, CDR2 FVKESK. The CDR3 consists of 15 residues. CDR3 sequence reads: CASSQEGGPTGELFF. The CDR3 region has the DNA TGTGCCAGCAGCCAAGAGGGAGGGCCCACCGGGGAGCTGTTTTTT.

The rearrangement joins TRBV19 to TRBJ1-5; TRBD1 might be the D (6 bases). V was trimmed by 5 bases and J by 5 bases, leaving 16 bases between them. In germline, CDR1 is LNHDA, CDR2 SQIVND (reference sequence). CDR3 length: 15 amino acids. Here the CDR3 DNA reads TGTGCCAGTAGTTTCTTCGGGGGGGGCTATCAGCCCCAGCATTTT. It codes for CASSFFGGGYQPQHF. Based on the CDR3 plus reference TRBV19 and TRBJ1-5, the full variable domain is DGGITQSPKYLFRKEGQNVTLSCEQNLNHDAMYWYRQDPGQGLRLIYYSQIVNDFQKGDIAEGYSVSREKKESFPLTVTSAQKNPTAFYLCASSFFGGGYQPQHFGDGTRLSIL.

This rearrangement joins TRBV9 to TRBJ2-1; 11 bases agree with TRBD2. The CDR3 is made up of 16 amino acids. Per germline, CDR1 SGDLS and CDR2 YYNGEE. The V gene end was trimmed by 3 bases and the J gene end by 7 bases; junction bases not matched to a gene: 9. Here the CDR3 DNA reads TGTGCCAGCAGCGCCTCGGGGATAGCGGGGGGGAATGAGCAGTTCTTC. Residues: CASSASGIAGGNEQFF.

V is TRBV13 and J is TRBJ2-3; 7 bases are a match to TRBD2. V lost 0 bases to trimming and J lost 4 bases; unmatched junction nucleotides: 7. The CDR3 has 16 residues. The V gene's germline CDR1 is PRHDT and CDR2 FYEKMQ (reference sequence). The CDR3 is CASSLGRGRFADTQYF. DNA of the CDR3: TGTGCCAGCAGCTTAGGGCGGGGGAGGTTTGCAGATACGCAGTATTTT.

The V gene is TRBV14, the J gene TRBJ2-1; no definite D call. The V end was cut by 2 bases, the J end by 4 bases, with 6 bases between. Looked up from germline, CDR1 is SGHDN and CDR2 is FVKESK. CDR3 length equals 13 residues. This CDR3 reads CASSQQVYNEQFF. As DNA, the CDR3 is TGTGCCAGCAGCCAACAGGTTTACAATGAGCAGTTCTTC.

V is TRBV19 and J is TRBJ1-5, with 9 positions matching TRBD1. J gave up 4 bases and V 7 bases, and 11 bases lay outside the gene matches. The CDR3 is made up of 16 amino acids. The germline gives CDR1 LNHDA, CDR2 SQIVND (reference sequence). The CDR3 loop is CASIPPGQGLNQPQHF. DNA for the CDR3: TGTGCCAGTATCCCTCCGGGACAGGGTCTTAATCAGCCCCAGCATTTT.

The chain is built from TRBV5-1 and TRBJ2-5, with TRBD1 matching over 9 bases. The DNA end is a closer match to TRBJ2-7, so the J assignment may be wrong. This CDR3 has 13 amino acids. Germline CDR1 SGHRS, CDR2 YFSETQ. The CDR3 is CASSTQGASEQYF. The DNA of the CDR3 is TGCGCCAGCAGCACACAGGGGGCGAGCGAGCAGTACTTC.

This chain joins TRBV9 and TRBJ2-2; D gene uncertain. This CDR3 has 13 amino acids. Between the trimmed V and J ends, which lost 0 bases and 3 bases, there was a span of 3 bases. Germline V lookup: CDR1 SGDLS, CDR2 YYNGEE. The chain's CDR3 is CASSVAYTGELFF. The CDR3 bases are TGTGCCAGCAGCGTAGCCTACACCGGGGAGCTGTTTTTT.

The rearrangement joins TRBV7-9 to TRBJ1-1; TRBD1 matches 8 bases. Germline V gene lookup returns CDR1 SEHNR and CDR2 FQNEAQ (reference sequence). Unmatched junction bases numbered 9, after V lost 6 bases and J lost 0 bases. This CDR3 spans 16 amino acids. In DNA, the CDR3 is TGTGCCAGCAGTCCAGGCAGGGGGCCAATGAACACTGAAGCTTTCTTT. Its translation: CASSPGRGPMNTEAFF.

Here the CDR3 reads CASSQQTNYGYTF. DNA for the CDR3: TGTGCCAGCAGTCAACAGACTAACTATGGCTACACCTTC. This chain uses TRBV6-6 with TRBJ1-2; D not certain. V lost 5 bases and J lost 0, with 7 bases in between. The CDR3 sequence is 13 residues long. From germline, CDR1 is MNHNY and CDR2 SVGAGI (reference sequence).

This clone was detected once. The chain recombines TRBV5-1 with TRBJ2-5; 8 bases agree with TRBD1. The V gene end was trimmed by 0 bases and the J gene end by 11 bases; junction bases not matched to a gene: 3. Germline CDR1 SGHRS, CDR2 YFSETQ. The CDR3 contains 12 residues. Here the CDR3 reads CASSLGQGAQYF. The CDR3 region has the DNA TGCGCCAGCAGCTTGGGGCAGGGGGCTCAGTACTTC.

The J gene is TRBJ1-5, the V gene TRBV7-2; 7 bases map to TRBD1. Trimming at V came to 1 base and at J to 5 bases, leaving 5 bases not matched to a gene. The CDR3 contains 15 residues. The germline gives CDR1 SGHTA, CDR2 FQGNSA. The CDR3 coding sequence is TGTGCCAGCAGCTTAGGACAGGGTACTTATCAGCCCCAGCATTTT. Translated: CASSLGQGTYQPQHF.

The chain joins TRBV28 to TRBJ2-7, with 9 nucleotides matching TRBD1. The CDR3 sequence is 15 residues long. Germline-derived CDR1 and CDR2 are MDHEN and SYDVKM. The V gene end was trimmed by 4 bases and the J gene end by 4 bases; junction bases not matched to a gene: 8. CDR3 in amino acids: CASSSHRGRGYEQYF. The CDR3 nucleotides read TGTGCCAGCAGTTCCCACAGGGGGCGCGGGTACGAGCAGTACTTC.

The J gene is TRBJ2-7, the V gene TRBV4-1, with D perhaps TRBD1 or TRBD2 (5 bases each). Trimming shortened V by 7 bases and J by 5 bases, and 18 bases separated the two germline ends. The CDR3 loop spans 14 amino acids. Germline values: CDR1 MGHRA, CDR2 YSYEKL. CDR3 sequence: CASKRDLLFDEQYF. The CDR3 DNA reads TGCGCCAGCAAGAGGGACCTTTTATTCGACGAGCAGTACTTC.

The chain carries TRBV27 and TRBJ2-1, with TRBD1 matching 7 bases. J lost 5 bases, V lost 5 bases, and 18 bases had no gene match. The CDR3 is 18 residues long. Germline V CDR1 and CDR2: MNHEY, SMNVEV (reference sequence). CDR3 sequence reads: CASSPIRPPGTANNEQFF. The CDR3 coding sequence is TGTGCCAGCAGTCCTATACGACCTCCCGGGACAGCAAACAATGAGCAGTTCTTC.

The J gene is TRBJ1-6, the V gene TRBV10-2; D unresolved. The CDR3 extends over 15 amino acids. Per germline, CDR1 WSHSY and CDR2 SAAADI. With 2 bases removed from V and 2 bases from J, the gap between germline ends came to 7 bases. The CDR3 bases are TGCGCCAGCAGTGAGGCCAGCACCTATAATTCACCCCTCCACTTT. This gives the protein CASSEASTYNSPLHF.

The chain uses TRBV5-4 and TRBJ2-5, with a possible D match to TRBD2 (7 bases). Germline V gene lookup returns CDR1 SGHNT and CDR2 YYREEE (reference sequence). V was cut by 0 bases and J by 7 bases, with 22 bases left in between. CDR3 length: 17 residues. The DNA for the CDR3 is TGTGCCAGCAGCTTGGATGGCAACGCGGGGGCCCGGGGGACCCAGTACTTC. Its protein product is CASSLDGNAGARGTQYF.

The genes are TRBV6-5 and TRBJ2-2; 9 bases align to TRBD2. The CDR3 spans 13 residues. Germline values: CDR1 MNHEY, CDR2 SVGAGI. The CDR3 is CTSGRPNTGELFF. The DNA of the CDR3 is TGTACGAGCGGGAGGCCTAACACCGGGGAGCTGTTTTTT.

This clone was found once. The chain joins TRBV5-1 to TRBJ2-6, with unresolved D. V shed 3 bases and J shed 0 bases, with 7 bases lying between them. Germline V CDR1 and CDR2: SGHRS, YFSETQ. This CDR3 contains 15 residues. The CDR3 sequence is CASSSPGSGANVLTF. CDR3 DNA sequence: TGCGCCAGCAGCTCGCCGGGCTCTGGGGCCAACGTCCTGACTTTC. The full variable domain, in which reference TRBV5-1 and TRBJ2-6 provide the parts outside the CDR3, is KAGVTQTPRYLIKTRGQQVTLSCSPISGHRSVSWYQQTPGQGLQFLFEYFSETQRNKGNFPGRFSGRQFSNSRSEMNVSTLELGDSALYLCASSSPGSGANVLTFGAGSRLTVL.

This clone was counted a few times. The J gene is TRBJ1-2, the V gene TRBV5-1; D not certain. The length of the CDR3 is 12 residues. Germline-derived CDR1 and CDR2 are SGHRS and YFSETQ. Trimming removed 6 bases from V and 4 bases from J, with 10 bases in between. CDR3 amino acids: CASISEGYGYTF. The CDR3 coding sequence is TGCGCCAGCATCTCCGAGGGCTATGGCTACACCTTC.

The CDR3 region has the DNA TGTGCCAGCAGCGCACGCGGGGTGACAGCCTACGAGCAGTACTTC. The encoded protein is CASSARGVTAYEQYF. The chain couples TRBV5-6 to TRBJ2-7; possible D gene TRBD2, 6 bases. The length of the CDR3 is 15 residues. V was trimmed by 4 bases and J by 2 bases, leaving 16 bases between them. Germline V gene data show CDR1 as SGHDT and CDR2 as YYEEEE. Full variable domain (missing parts from reference TRBV5-6 and TRBJ2-7): DAGVTQSPTHLIKTRGQQVTLRCSPKSGHDTVSWYQQALGQGPQFIFQYYEEEERQRGNFPDRFSGHQFPNYSSELNVNALLLGDSALYLCASSARGVTAYEQYFGPGTRLTVT.

The chain employs TRBV7-9 and TRBJ1-6; D is perhaps TRBD1 (5 bases). V shed 5 bases and J shed 7 bases, with 12 bases lying between them. Per the germline V gene, CDR1 is SEHNR and CDR2 is FQNEAQ (reference sequence). CDR3 length: 14 residues. The CDR3 DNA follows: TGTGCCAGCAGCCTGGGACCAGGGAATTCACCCCTCCACTTT. This gives the protein CASSLGPGNSPLHF. Drawing the rest from reference TRBV7-9 and TRBJ1-6, the complete variable domain is DTGVSQNPRHKITKRGQNVTFRCDPISEHNRLYWYRQTLGQGPEFLTYFQNEAQLEKSRLLSDRFSAERPKGSFSTLEIQRTEQGDSAMYLCASSLGPGNSPLHFGNGTRLTVT.